Shown below are 16 T cell receptor beta chains from a single sample sequenced in a study of cytomegalovirus exposure and HLA in healthy donors. Primers: 60 Vbeta forward and 13 Jbeta reverse. Using immunoSEQ multiplex PCR, the repertoire was profiled, and TCRdb retains in-frame clones only, with some absent. The profile shows just over 200,000 clones, 75% to 90% of them singletons. The sample was PBMCs. All receptors derive from a woman aged 35 to 49 in good health and CMV-seronegative.

The chain has TRBV4-1 and TRBJ1-2, with D possibly being TRBD1 (6 bases). The length of the CDR3 is 17 residues. CDR1 and CDR2 (germline): MGHRA, YSYEKL. Trimming stripped 2 bases from V and 3 bases from J, with 19 bases between. The DNA for the CDR3 is TGCGCCAGCAGCCAAAGAATGTCACAGGGAGCAGACTATGGCTACACCTTC. Protein sequence: CASSQRMSQGADYGYTF.

The rearrangement uses TRBV11-2 and TRBJ2-2; 7 bases are a match to TRBD2. The CDR3 is made up of 16 amino acids. V lost 3 bases and J lost 5; bases outside the gene matches: 9. CDR1 is SGHAT, CDR2 FQNNGV, per germline. CDR3 loop: CASSLAAGTLTGELFF. CDR3 nucleotide sequence: TGTGCCAGCAGCTTGGCAGCGGGGACTCTGACCGGGGAGCTGTTTTTT.

This clone was seen a handful of times. The J gene is TRBJ2-3, the V gene TRBV5-1, with 11 bases that match TRBD2. Germline CDR1 and CDR2: SGHRS and YFSETQ. The CDR3 is 16 residues long. Trimming removed 1 base from V and 5 bases from J; junction bases left unmatched: 6. Here the CDR3 reads CASSLTGLAAIDTQYF. The CDR3 DNA is TGCGCCAGCAGCTTGACGGGACTAGCGGCAATAGATACGCAGTATTTT.

Here the CDR3 reads CAWNLTPLDGYTF. DNA of the CDR3: TGTGCCTGGAACTTAACCCCGTTAGATGGCTACACCTTC. The rearrangement links TRBV30 to TRBJ1-2; D not resolved. The CDR3 consists of 13 residues. V dropped 4 bases and J dropped 6 bases, with 15 bases sitting between them. Germline CDR1 GTSNPN, CDR2 SVGIG (reference sequence).

The V gene is TRBV27, the J gene TRBJ1-2; TRBD1 matches 7 bases. This CDR3 has 15 residues. CDR1 is MNHEY, CDR2 SMNVEV, per germline (reference sequence). The V and J ends lost 8 bases and 7 bases, in that order; junction bases with no gene match: 16. The CDR3 loop reads CASRTQGSRSSGYTF. The CDR3 DNA is TGTGCCAGCCGAACACAGGGGTCGAGGTCAAGTGGCTACACCTTC.

A single count supports this clone. The V gene is TRBV6-6, the J gene TRBJ2-3; 12 nucleotides match TRBD1. The CDR3 loop spans 15 amino acids. Looked up from germline, CDR1 is MNHNY and CDR2 is SVGAGI (reference sequence). J was trimmed by 7 bases and V by 10 bases; bases with no gene match: 12. CDR3 DNA sequence: TGTGCCACCGGCGTCCGGGACAGGGGGCTATATACGCAGTATTTT. It is translated as CATGVRDRGLYTQYF.

This clone came up once. The chain recombines TRBV9 with TRBJ2-1; D uncertain. The CDR3 runs to 11 residues. Trimming removed 0 bases from V and 9 bases from J, with 4 bases in between. Per the germline V gene, CDR1 is SGDLS and CDR2 is YYNGEE. This CDR3 is CASSVAVEQFF. DNA of the CDR3: TGTGCCAGCAGCGTAGCCGTTGAGCAGTTCTTC. Full variable domain (remainder filled in from reference TRBV9 and TRBJ2-1): DSGVTQTPKHLITATGQRVTLRCSPRSGDLSVYWYQQSLDQGLQFLIQYYNGEERAKGNILERFSAQQFPDLHSELNLSSLELGDSALYFCASSVAVEQFFGPGTRLTVL.

The V and J genes are TRBV7-6 and TRBJ2-5, with TRBD2 as a possible D gene (5 bases). In germline, CDR1 is SGHVS, CDR2 FNYEAQ. The CDR3 totals 16 residues. V was pared by 0 bases and J by 1 base, with 12 bases between. CDR3 loop: CASSLAFHRGQETQYF. CDR3 bases: TGTGCCAGCAGCTTAGCTTTCCATCGGGGCCAAGAGACCCAGTACTTC.

The V gene is TRBV28, the J gene TRBJ1-5; a possible D gene is TRBD1 (6 bases). Germline V gives CDR1 MDHEN, CDR2 SYDVKM. The CDR3 sequence is 16 residues long. Trimming took off 1 base at V and 2 bases at J, with 12 bases between the two ends. CDR3 loop: CASSLYQGPGNQPQHF. The CDR3 DNA is TGTGCCAGCAGTTTATATCAGGGGCCGGGCAATCAGCCCCAGCATTTT.

The chain carries TRBV27 and TRBJ1-2; 7 nucleotides align to TRBD1. Germline V gives CDR1 MNHEY, CDR2 SMNVEV (reference sequence). V gave up 10 bases and J gave up 8 bases; unmatched junction bases: 7. This CDR3 region has 11 residues. In DNA form, the CDR3 reads TGTGCCAAACCAACAGGGGCCGGCTACACCTTC. Protein: CAKPTGAGYTF.

On this clone itself: At the DNA level, this CDR3 is encoded by other sequences in the same sample as well. The genes are TRBV5-6 and TRBJ1-2; 9 bases agree with TRBD1. This CDR3 is 14 amino acids long. From germline, CDR1 is SGHDT and CDR2 YYEEEE. Trimming took 4 bases from V and 8 from J; bases not matched to a gene: 9. The CDR3 region has the DNA TGTGCCAGCAGCGCATGGACAGGGGAGGGCGGCTACACCTTC. Translation gives CASSAWTGEGGYTF. Drawing the rest from reference TRBV5-6 and TRBJ1-2, the complete variable domain is DAGVTQSPTHLIKTRGQQVTLRCSPKSGHDTVSWYQQALGQGPQFIFQYYEEEERQRGNFPDRFSGHQFPNYSSELNVNALLLGDSALYLCASSAWTGEGGYTFGSGTRLTVV.

V is TRBV30 and J is TRBJ1-2; TRBD1 matches at 8 bases. With V trimmed by 5 bases and J by 4 bases, 9 bases remained unmatched. This CDR3 comprises 14 residues. Per germline, CDR1 GTSNPN and CDR2 SVGIG (reference sequence). The CDR3 nucleotides are TGTGCCTGGGCCCAGGGGGCGTCCGGCTATGGCTACACCTTC. This sequence encodes CAWAQGASGYGYTF.

The chain is built from TRBV29-1 and TRBJ2-5, with 10 bases identical to TRBD1. Per the germline V gene, CDR1 is SQVTM and CDR2 is ANQGSEA. Trimming cost V 5 bases and J 2 bases; bases outside gene matches: 5. The CDR3 is made up of 14 amino acids. The CDR3 nucleotides read TGCAGCGTTTTTCTGGACAGGGGGCAAGAGACCCAGTACTTC. Translating it yields CSVFLDRGQETQYF.

The chain links TRBV5-4 to TRBJ2-2; D remains unclear. The CDR3 consists of 13 residues. V lost 1 base, J lost 4 bases, and 5 bases lay in between. Germline CDR1 is SGHNT and CDR2 is YYREEE (reference sequence). CDR3 in DNA: TGTGCCAGCAGCTTGACAGCCACCGGGGAGCTGTTTTTT. Translating gives CASSLTATGELFF. The full variable domain, completed using reference TRBV5-4 and TRBJ2-2, is ETGVTQSPTHLIKTRGQQVTLRCSSQSGHNTVSWYQQALGQGPQFIFQYYREEENGRGNFPPRFSGLQFPNYSSELNVNALELDDSALYLCASSLTATGELFFGEGSRLTVL.

The gene calls are TRBV27 and TRBJ2-1; TRBD2 matches 10 bases. Germline CDR1 and CDR2: MNHEY and SMNVEV (reference sequence). After removal of 5 bases from V and 1 base from J, the junction contained 17 bases not matched to a gene. The CDR3 length is 20 residues. This CDR3 reads CASSVMVGASGGRSYNEQFF. In DNA form, the CDR3 reads TGTGCCAGCAGTGTCATGGTCGGGGCTAGCGGGGGTAGATCCTACAATGAGCAGTTCTTC.

This chain links TRBV27 with TRBJ2-4; TRBD1 is a possible D gene (6 bases). Trimming took off 3 bases at V and 4 bases at J, with 7 bases between the two ends. Per germline, CDR1 MNHEY and CDR2 SMNVEV (reference sequence). The CDR3 covers 13 residues. The CDR3 region has the DNA TGTGCCAGCAGTTTGGACAGTAAAAACATTCAGTACTTC. Residues: CASSLDSKNIQYF.